The rows below give T cell receptor beta chains drawn from one sample of a study of cytomegalovirus exposure and HLA in healthy donors. Here immunoSEQ multiplex PCR was the method, and the copy in TCRdb shows in-frame clones only, minus some. This table has about 160,000 clones, roughly 80% appearing once. Sequenced: PBMCs. The receptor set was obtained from a woman aged 45-65 years in good health and CMV-seronegative. Both conserved end residues are part of each CDR3. D genes are given only for firm matches. Size is omitted from some rows. Given values are once, few, many or a class for expanded clones.

>-|TRBV15|-|TRBJ2-5
CATSRNPQGTETQYF
TGTGCCACCAGCAGAAATCCACAGGGTACAGAGACCCAGTACTTC
>once|TRBV5-4|-|TRBJ2-2
CASSLRGSNTGELFF
TGTGCCAGCAGCTTGCGGGGGTCGAACACCGGGGAGCTGTTTTTT
>-|TRBV11-3|-|TRBJ2-1
CASSPVRGSSSYNEQFF
TGTGCCAGCAGCCCCGTCCGCGGATCTAGCTCCTACAATGAGCAGTTCTTC
>-|TRBV6-6|TRBD2|TRBJ2-7
CASSRTSGESPHEQYF
TGTGCCAGCAGTAGGACTAGCGGGGAATCTCCCCACGAGCAGTACTTC
>-|TRBV5-4|TRBD1|TRBJ2-3
CASSLQGATGLAYF
TGTGCCAGCAGCTTGCAGGGGGCTACGGGGCTTGCGTATTTT
>-|TRBV4-1|TRBD2|TRBJ2-2
CASRAGGPNTGELFF
TGCGCCAGCAGAGCGGGGGGCCCGAACACCGGGGAGCTGTTTTTT
>-|TRBV30|-|TRBJ1-2
CAWSVGEGYTF
TGTGCCTGGAGTGTAGGGGAAGGCTACACCTTC
>-|TRBV19|-|TRBJ1-5
CASSTPRIDYSNQPQHF
TGTGCCAGTAGTACCCCCAGAATTGATTATAGCAATCAGCCCCAGCATTTT
>-|TRBV19|TRBD2|TRBJ2-1
CASMATSGSYNEQFF
TGTGCCAGTATGGCGACTAGCGGGAGTTACAATGAGCAGTTCTTC
>-|TRBV7-9|-|TRBJ2-2
CASSQTEAGELFF
TGTGCCAGCAGCCAGACAGAGGCCGGGGAGCTGTTTTTT
>-|TRBV9|TRBD1|TRBJ1-1
CASSVHGDSSEAFF
TGTGCCAGCAGCGTACATGGGGACAGTTCTGAAGCTTTCTTT
>-|TRBV19|-|TRBJ2-4
CASSFRQRPAKNIQYF
TGTGCCAGTAGTTTCCGACAGCGTCCAGCCAAAAACATTCAGTACTTC
>-|TRBV18|TRBD1|TRBJ2-5
CASSPETGTEETQYF
TGTGCCAGCTCACCAGAAACCGGGACAGAAGAGACCCAGTACTTC
>-|TRBV2|TRBD1|TRBJ2-5
CASTQGQVQETQYF
TGTGCCAGCACTCAGGGACAGGTGCAAGAGACCCAGTACTTC
>-|TRBV6-5|-|TRBJ1-3
CASGLKGSGNTIYF
TGTGCCAGCGGCCTCAAGGGGTCTGGAAACACCATATATTTT
>-|TRBV11-2|TRBD1|TRBJ2-5
CASSLGQGVETQYF
TGTGCCAGCAGCTTAGGCCAGGGGGTTGAGACCCAGTACTTC
>few|TRBV7-7|TRBD1|TRBJ1-1
CASSQDRDTEAFF
TGTGCCAGCAGCCAAGACAGGGACACTGAAGCTTTCTTT
>once|TRBV5-8|-|TRBJ1-5
CASSLEGMKDQPQHF
TGTGCCAGCAGCTTGGAGGGGATGAAGGATCAGCCCCAGCATTTT
>-|TRBV2|-|TRBJ1-5
CASNEARAAGNQPQHF
TGTGCCAGCAATGAAGCGAGGGCGGCGGGCAATCAGCCCCAGCATTTT
>-|TRBV7-9|-|TRBJ1-2
CASSLKYGGTTRSYGYTF
TGTGCCAGCAGCTTAAAGTACGGGGGGACAACAAGGAGCTATGGCTACACCTTC
>-|TRBV7-2|-|TRBJ1-6
CASSLAGAQSPLHF
TGTGCCAGCAGCCTGGCGGGGGCTCAATCACCCCTCCACTTT
>-|TRBV28|TRBD2|TRBJ2-5
CASTRIAGGETQYF
TGTGCCAGCACCCGAATCGCGGGGGGGGAGACCCAGTACTTC
>-|TRBV7-2|-|TRBJ1-5
CASSSRGNNQPQHF
TGTGCCAGCAGCTCCCGGGGAAACAATCAGCCCCAGCATTTT
>-|TRBV18|TRBD1|TRBJ1-5
CASSPRQGAGNQPQHF
TGTGCCAGCTCACCGCGACAGGGGGCAGGCAATCAGCCCCAGCATTTT
>-|TRBV7-2|-|TRBJ2-1
CASARESSYNEQFF
TGTGCCAGCGCCCGGGAAAGCTCCTACAATGAGCAGTTCTTC
>-|TRBV6-5|TRBD1|TRBJ1-2
CASSSRGRNYGYTF
TGTGCCAGCAGCTCCAGGGGGCGCAACTATGGCTACACCTTC
>-|TRBV29-1|TRBD1|TRBJ1-1
CSVHRDRAPTEAFF
TGCAGCGTTCATCGGGACAGGGCTCCCACTGAAGCTTTCTTT
>once|TRBV27|-|TRBJ2-3
CASSLGQPYTQYF
TGTGCCAGCAGTTTAGGGCAGCCCTATACGCAGTATTTT
>-|TRBV7-9|-|TRBJ1-3
CASSSPESGGTIYF
TGTGCCAGCAGCTCCCCCGAGTCGGGGGGCACCATATATTTT
>-|TRBV6-5|TRBD1|TRBJ1-5
CASSSGTGFNQPQHF
TGTGCCAGCAGTTCCGGGACAGGCTTCAATCAGCCCCAGCATTTT
>few|TRBV27|-|TRBJ2-5
CASSAPGIQETQYF
TGTGCCAGCAGCGCGCCAGGGATTCAAGAGACCCAGTACTTC
>-|TRBV4-3|TRBD2|TRBJ2-1
CASSQVERGVSYNEQFF
TGCGCCAGCAGCCAAGTAGAGCGGGGTGTGTCCTACAATGAGCAGTTCTTC
>-|TRBV19|TRBD1|TRBJ1-1
CASSGQVYTEAFF
TGTGCCAGTAGTGGACAGGTTTACACTGAAGCTTTCTTT
>-|TRBV5-1|-|TRBJ1-5
CASSLAGSNQPQHF
TGCGCCAGCAGCTTGGCGGGGAGCAATCAGCCCCAGCATTTT
>few|TRBV2|-|TRBJ2-1
CASRIEGAALFF
TGTGCCAGCAGGATTGAGGGAGCGGCTCTGTTCTTC
>-|TRBV5-1|-|TRBJ1-6
CASSLDGSGSGSPLHF
TGCGCCAGCAGCTTGGATGGCTCGGGGAGTGGCTCACCCCTCCACTTT
>-|TRBV7-2|TRBD1|TRBJ1-1
CASSQQGIGAEAFF
TGTGCCAGCAGCCAACAGGGGATCGGCGCTGAAGCTTTCTTT
>-|TRBV2|-|TRBJ2-5
CASSRDLGPQKTQYF
TGTGCCAGCAGCCGGGACTTGGGGCCTCAGAAGACCCAGTACTTC
>-|TRBV4-1|TRBD1|TRBJ1-1
CASSQLGTGMNTEAFF
TGCGCCAGCAGCCAACTCGGGACAGGGATGAACACTGAAGCTTTCTTT
>-|TRBV5-1|TRBD2|TRBJ2-1
CASSRTSGGDEQFF
TGCGCCAGCAGCCGGACTAGCGGGGGCGATGAGCAGTTCTTC
>-|TRBV10-3|-|TRBJ2-3
CAISEVGGLTDTQYF
TGTGCCATCAGTGAGGTGGGGGGGCTCACAGATACGCAGTATTTT
>-|TRBV5-1|TRBD1|TRBJ1-1
CASSLLGQENTEAFF
TGCGCCAGCAGCTTGTTGGGACAGGAGAACACTGAAGCTTTCTTT
>-|TRBV28|-|TRBJ1-1
CASSFSARAFF
TGTGCCAGCAGTTTCTCCGCTCGGGCTTTCTTT
>few|TRBV9|TRBD1|TRBJ1-2
CASSEPRDRANYGYTF
TGTGCCAGCAGCGAGCCCCGGGACAGGGCTAACTATGGCTACACCTTC
>-|TRBV7-2|TRBD1|TRBJ1-2
CASSLYPGQGVNGYTF
TGTGCCAGCAGCCTTTACCCGGGACAGGGGGTGAATGGCTACACCTTC
>-|TRBV5-1|-|TRBJ1-3
CASRQGPENTIYF
TGCGCCAGCAGGCAGGGTCCGGAAAACACCATATATTTT